A single T cell receptor beta chain is shown here with its context. This clonotype appeared a few times. It lacks a known antigen. No clone much larger than this one lies a single base away; base qualities are absent. The data are from a study of response to subunit inactivated influenza vaccine (dated by TCRdb to the late 2010s). Notes on the research overall: Deep quantitative T cell receptor repertoire profiling was used in the study to track responses to a trivalent subunit inactivated influenza vaccine. The paper's findings and limits, for the study overall: According to the authors, only a limited number of new T cells may be recruited by each seasonal influenza vaccination.

Relative to germline, V is 2 bases shorter and J is 1 base shorter, with 8 bases between their ends. Reading the germline V gene gives CDR1 MNHEY and CDR2 SVGAGI. From the cysteine through the phenylalanine, the CDR3 covers 14 amino acids. Only the CDR3 portion is preserved as DNA: 42 bases, with reading frame beginning at the first base. Receptors were amplified or captured by RT-PCR. The listed sequencing device is Illumina HiSeq 2500. Using fastp trimming at Q25 and MiXCR clonotype assembly, TCRdb reanalyzed the public sequencing data and kept in-frame beta chains. CDR3 protein sequences are deduplicated, and each keeps its most common genes and DNA. In all, the sample holds some 800,000 distinct CDR3 sequences, and approximately 21% of those were seen once. Clones ranked in the top ten supply about 10% of the sample.

The sample here was PBMCs from blood, taken 5 to 6 days after vaccination. This receptor was taken from a man aged 50 to 59 who received an inactivated influenza vaccine. Donor details come from another sample of the same person, matched by shared clones. The V and J segments used are TRBV6-5 and TRBJ2-5; no D segment can be confidently identified. CDR3 protein: CASSYPPGQETQYF. The DNA is TGTGCCAGCAGTTACCCCCCGGGCCAAGAGACCCAGTACTTC.